One and the same sample provided the 18 T cell receptor beta chains below, sequenced in a study of blood T cell repertoires in COVID-19. Clones were sequenced by immunoSEQ multiplex PCR, and TCRdb holds only the in-frame ones, with some missing. The sample shows roughly 100,000 clones, roughly 90% of them seen only once. Sequencing input: peripheral blood. The receptor source for this set is an elderly man with acute or convalescent COVID-19.

The chain couples TRBV18 to TRBJ2-5; the match to TRBD1 covers 7 bases. CDR1 and CDR2 (germline): KGHSH, LQKENI. V lost 0 bases to trimming and J lost 5 bases; unmatched junction nucleotides: 9. This CDR3 has 16 amino acids. The CDR3 sequence: CASSPPVAGGLETQYF. CDR3 in DNA: TGTGCCAGCTCACCACCGGTTGCAGGGGGATTGGAGACCCAGTACTTC. Full variable domain (rest looked up from reference TRBV18 and TRBJ2-5): NAGVMQNPRHLVRRRGQEARLRCSPMKGHSHVYWYRQLPEEGLKFMVYLQKENIIDESGMPKERFSAEFPKEGPSILRIQQVVRGDSAAYFCASSPPVAGGLETQYFGPGTRLLVL.

This sequence joins TRBV18 and TRBJ2-5; 9 nucleotides match TRBD2. Germline CDR1 and CDR2: KGHSH and LQKENI. J gave up 2 bases and V 3 bases, and 10 bases lay outside the gene matches. This CDR3 has 17 residues. This CDR3 is CASSPGTSPPIQETQYF. CDR3 DNA sequence: TGTGCCAGCTCACCTGGGACTAGCCCGCCGATACAAGAGACCCAGTACTTC.

CDR3 in amino acids: CASSRGTGGRYEQYF. The DNA for the CDR3 is TGCGCCAGCAGCCGGGGGACAGGGGGCCGGTACGAGCAGTACTTC. The V and J genes are TRBV5-1 and TRBJ2-7, with 12 bases identical to TRBD1. The CDR3 loop spans 15 amino acids. The V segment lost 4 bases and the J segment 4 bases; nucleotides outside the gene matches: 6. Germline CDR1 and CDR2: SGHRS and YFSETQ.

The CDR3 sequence: CASSLATGGFSNQPQHF. The CDR3 nucleotides read TGTGCCAGCAGCTTAGCTACGGGAGGGTTTAGCAATCAGCCCCAGCATTTT. The J gene is TRBJ1-5, the V gene TRBV7-8, with unresolved D. Germline V gene sequence: CDR1 SGHVS, CDR2 FQNEAQ. The germline V and J ends were trimmed by 0 bases and 0 bases, with 12 bases remaining between them. This CDR3 has 17 residues.

Only one count was recorded for this clone. The chain employs TRBV19 and TRBJ2-1, with 8 bases matching TRBD2. Germline V lookup: CDR1 LNHDA, CDR2 SQIVND (reference sequence). V lost 0 bases and J lost 7; bases outside the gene matches: 8. CDR3 length: 16 residues. CDR3 residues: CASSIDPSGLRNEQFF. The CDR3 DNA follows: TGTGCCAGTAGTATAGATCCTAGCGGGTTGAGAAATGAGCAGTTCTTC.

V usage is TRBV19 and J usage is TRBJ2-1; TRBD1 agrees at 8 bases. Germline assignment: CDR1 LNHDA and CDR2 SQIVND (reference sequence). V shed 7 bases, J shed 5 bases, and the junction held 4 bases outside the gene matches. This CDR3 spans 13 amino acids. CDR3 sequence (DNA): TGTGCCAGTAAAGGACAGGGAAACAATGAGCAGTTCTTC. This codes for CASKGQGNNEQFF.

The chain's CDR3 is CASSTLAAPTDEQYF. Written as DNA, the CDR3 is TGTGCCAGTAGTACCTTAGCGGCTCCCACCGACGAGCAGTACTTC. This chain links TRBV19 with TRBJ2-7; D perhaps matches TRBD2 (6 bases). V was trimmed by 4 bases and J by 5 bases, leaving 18 bases between them. The CDR3 extends over 15 amino acids. Germline CDR1 is LNHDA and CDR2 is SQIVND (reference sequence). The variable domain in full, completed from reference TRBV19 and TRBJ2-7, reads DGGITQSPKYLFRKEGQNVTLSCEQNLNHDAMYWYRQDPGQGLRLIYYSQIVNDFQKGDIAEGYSVSREKKESFPLTVTSAQKNPTAFYLCASSTLAAPTDEQYFGPGTRLTVT.

This chain joins TRBV20-1 and TRBJ2-1, with D tentatively TRBD2 (6 bases). The CDR3 consists of 11 residues. The V end lost 6 bases, the J end lost 7 bases, and 10 bases lay between the germline ends. The germline CDR1 and CDR2 sequences are DFQATT and SNEGSKA (reference sequence). This chain's CDR3 is CSATLANEQFF. DNA for the CDR3: TGCAGTGCCACCCTAGCGAATGAGCAGTTCTTC.

The chain recombines TRBV30 with TRBJ2-5; the D gene is possibly TRBD2 (5 bases). CDR1 and CDR2 (germline): GTSNPN, SVGIG (reference sequence). The V and J ends lost 1 base and 5 bases respectively, with 11 bases between them. This CDR3 has 13 residues. The DNA for the CDR3 is TGTGCCTGGAGTGGGGGTCGGAGGGAGACCCAGTACTTC. Translation: CAWSGGRRETQYF.

The chain couples TRBV9 to TRBJ2-1; 8 positions match TRBD1. The CDR3 loop spans 16 amino acids. Germline CDR1 and CDR2: SGDLS and YYNGEE. J gave up 8 bases and V 0 bases, and 10 bases lay outside the gene matches. The CDR3 spells CASSVGAGGTVHEQFF. The DNA of the CDR3 is TGTGCCAGCAGCGTAGGGGCAGGGGGCACAGTCCATGAGCAGTTCTTC.

The chain uses TRBV10-1 and TRBJ1-1, with D possibly being TRBD1 (5 bases). CDR1 WNHNN and CDR2 SYGVQD come from the germline V gene (reference sequence). V was shortened by 6 bases and J by 2 bases, with 10 bases between the two germline ends. This CDR3 spans 13 amino acids. The CDR3 protein is CASRWGNNTEAFF. The CDR3 nucleotides read TGCGCCAGCAGGTGGGGCAACAACACTGAAGCTTTCTTT.

CDR3: CSGQAGVRSYNEQFF. In nucleotides, the CDR3 is TGCAGCGGTCAAGCGGGAGTACGCTCCTACAATGAGCAGTTCTTC. V is TRBV29-1 and J is TRBJ2-1; 8 nucleotides match TRBD2. The CDR3 loop spans 15 amino acids. V gave up 7 bases and J gave up 0 bases; unmatched junction bases: 8. CDR1 SQVTM and CDR2 ANQGSEA come from the germline V gene.

The CDR3: CASSLAPQRPSTYEQYF. DNA for the CDR3: TGTGCCAGCAGTTTAGCCCCCCAGCGGCCGAGTACCTACGAGCAGTACTTC. The rearrangement joins TRBV28 to TRBJ2-7; possibly TRBD2 for D (5 bases). The CDR3 is made up of 17 amino acids. The germline V and J ends were trimmed by 2 bases and 2 bases, with 19 bases remaining between them. Germline values: CDR1 MDHEN, CDR2 SYDVKM.

The V gene is TRBV6-2 or TRBV6-3, the J gene TRBJ2-5; 7 positions match TRBD1. The CDR3 has 15 amino acids. Germline-derived CDR1 and CDR2 are MNHEY and SVGEGT. The V segment lost 2 bases and the J segment 1 base; nucleotides outside the gene matches: 4. The CDR3 reads CASSYEGAGQETQYF. The CDR3 DNA is TGTGCCAGCAGTTACGAGGGGGCCGGCCAAGAGACCCAGTACTTC.

The gene calls are TRBV24-1 and TRBJ2-2; no clear D gene. Trimming took 10 bases from V and 0 from J, leaving 5 bases between them. From germline, CDR1 is KGHDR and CDR2 SFDVKD. The CDR3 consists of 12 residues. The DNA for the CDR3 is TGTGCCACTAACTCGAACACCGGGGAGCTGTTTTTT. This gives the protein CATNSNTGELFF.

The gene calls are TRBV5-4 and TRBJ1-5, with 7 bases lining up with TRBD1. Germline CDR1 reads SGHNT; CDR2 reads YYREEE (reference sequence). With V trimmed by 4 bases and J by 4 bases, 2 bases remained unmatched. CDR3 size: 13 residues. The CDR3 loop reads CASSTDRNQPQHF. Here the CDR3 DNA reads TGTGCCAGCAGCACGGACAGGAATCAGCCCCAGCATTTT.

The J gene is TRBJ2-3, the V gene TRBV10-3; 13 bases are a match to TRBD2. The CDR3 length is 14 residues. V dropped 10 bases and J dropped 3; count of bases not matched to a gene: 4. Germline V CDR1 and CDR2: ENHRY, SYGVKD. CDR3 residues: CATTSGRSTDTQYF. The CDR3 DNA follows: TGTGCCACGACTAGCGGGAGGAGTACAGATACGCAGTATTTT.

This chain links TRBV7-2 with TRBJ2-2; 8 nucleotides agree with TRBD2. The CDR3 sequence is 15 residues long. Trimming took 3 bases from V and 3 from J; bases not matched to a gene: 3. Germline V gene sequence: CDR1 SGHTA, CDR2 FQGNSA. CDR3: CASSLQAGDTGELFF. The CDR3 DNA sequence: TGTGCCAGCAGCTTGCAAGCGGGAGACACCGGGGAGCTGTTTTTT.